Presented here are 27 T cell receptor beta chains from one specimen sequenced in a study of T-cell memory formation after mild COVID-19. TCRdb re-analysed the 5' RACE reads in MiXCR, keeping a single row per CDR3 protein. The table shows about 150,000 distinct CDR3 sequences, with 31% occurring only once. The sequencing input was PBMCs or a T cell subset sorted from them (not recorded which). Receptors originate from an adult woman who had mild COVID-19 (a few samples of this study predate the infection). Cell type and time point are not known.

The chain is built from TRBV5-1 and TRBJ1-1; D unresolved. Germline V CDR1 and CDR2: SGHRS, YFSETQ. V shed 0 bases and J shed 0 bases, with 3 bases lying between them. The CDR3 runs 13 residues. DNA of the CDR3: TGCGCCAGCAGCTTGGAGGTGAACACTGAAGCTTTCTTT. This gives the protein CASSLEVNTEAFF.

This clonotype was observed a single time. The J gene is TRBJ2-3, the V gene TRBV24-1; 10 bases line up with TRBD2. The CDR3 sequence is 18 residues long. J gave up 4 bases and V 2 bases, and 11 bases lay outside the gene matches. Germline lookup yields CDR1 KGHDR and CDR2 SFDVKD. In nucleotides, the CDR3 is TGTGCCACCAGTGATTCAGACCTCGGGACTAGCGCCGCAGATACGCAGTATTTT. This gives the protein CATSDSDLGTSAADTQYF.

This clonotype occurred a few times. This rearrangement joins TRBV12-3 or TRBV12-4 to TRBJ2-7; 13 positions agree with TRBD2. This CDR3 is built from 15 residues. Losses at the gene ends were 6 bases for V and 2 bases for J; bases not matched to a gene: 4. The CDR3 nucleotides are TGTGCCAGCAGCCCCGGGACTAGCGGGACCTACGAGCAGTACTTC. Amino acids: CASSPGTSGTYEQYF.

The chain uses TRBV18 and TRBJ2-5, with 9 bases matching TRBD1. The germline gives CDR1 KGHSH, CDR2 LQKENI. The CDR3 spans 14 residues. The V gene end was trimmed by 5 bases and the J gene end by 4 bases; junction bases not matched to a gene: 5. The CDR3 here is CASSDRDRAETQYF. The CDR3 DNA follows: TGTGCCAGCTCAGACCGGGACAGGGCAGAGACCCAGTACTTC.

This clonotype was recorded a few times. V usage is TRBV15 and J usage is TRBJ2-1; TRBD2 aligns across 14 bases. The CDR3 is made up of 17 amino acids. The germline V gene has CDR1 LNHNV and CDR2 YYDKDF (reference sequence). Trimming removed 6 bases from V and 2 bases from J; junction bases left unmatched: 6. CDR3 DNA: TGTGCCACCAGTGGGACTAGCGGGAGTTTCGCCTACAATGAGCAGTTCTTC. This translates into CATSGTSGSFAYNEQFF.

The V gene is TRBV29-1, the J gene TRBJ2-4, with a weak D call TRBD1 (6 bases). The length of the CDR3 is 18 residues. Germline CDR1 and CDR2: SQVTM and ANQGSEA. The V and J ends lost 6 bases and 1 base respectively, with 25 bases between them. CDR3 coding DNA: TGCAGCGTCATATTTGTGGGGGCCCTGGCGTGGGCCAAAAACATTCAGTACTTC. Translation gives CSVIFVGALAWAKNIQYF.

The genes are TRBV29-1 and TRBJ1-5; no clear D gene. The CDR3 sequence is 13 residues long. The germline gives CDR1 SQVTM, CDR2 ANQGSEA. The CDR3 DNA sequence: TGCTCCCCCCCGAAGTATAGCAATCAGCCCCAGCATTTT. The encoded protein is CSPPKYSNQPQHF.

This clonotype showed up just a few times. CDR3 sequence reads: CAISERGTSGQETQYF. The CDR3 nucleotides read TGTGCCATCAGTGAGAGAGGGACTAGCGGTCAAGAGACCCAGTACTTC. The chain couples TRBV10-3 to TRBJ2-5; 11 bases fit TRBD2. This CDR3 has 16 residues. The V gene's germline CDR1 is ENHRY and CDR2 SYGVKD. The V segment lost 2 bases and the J segment 2 bases; nucleotides outside the gene matches: 4.

This clonotype was counted between two and nine times. The chain is built from TRBV7-6 and TRBJ1-1, with a tentative D call TRBD1 (5 bases). Germline V gene lookup returns CDR1 SGHVS and CDR2 FNYEAQ. The CDR3 has 15 amino acids. Trimming removed 4 bases from V and 6 bases from J, with 18 bases in between. The CDR3 nucleotides read TGTGCCAGCAGCTCTCGGGACGGCCGTCTTGCTGAAGCTTTCTTT. Translated: CASSSRDGRLAEAFF.

This clonotype showed up just a few times. The chain's CDR3 is CASSATGTAYGYTF. CDR3 DNA sequence: TGTGCCAGTAGTGCAACCGGGACAGCCTATGGCTACACCTTC. The chain recombines TRBV19 with TRBJ1-2; 7 bases are shared with TRBD1. The trim removed 5 bases at V and 4 bases at J, leaving 7 bases unmatched. The CDR3 covers 14 residues. CDR1 and CDR2 (germline): LNHDA, SQIVND (reference sequence).

The chain has TRBV12-3 or TRBV12-4 and TRBJ2-1; 8 bases align to TRBD2. The CDR3 length is 16 residues. The V segment lost 8 bases and the J segment 6 bases; nucleotides outside the gene matches: 15. CDR3 region: CASGAGAGGLVNEQFF. Written as DNA, the CDR3 is TGTGCCAGCGGCGCGGGGGCGGGAGGCCTCGTCAATGAGCAGTTCTTC.

This clonotype has a handful of counts. The chain is built from TRBV9 and TRBJ1-6; D unresolved. Germline lookup yields CDR1 SGDLS and CDR2 YYNGEE. The CDR3 spans 14 residues. V was clipped by 0 bases and J by 9 bases, with 10 bases between them. This CDR3 is CASSVELNRSPLHF. The DNA for the CDR3 is TGTGCCAGCAGCGTAGAATTGAACCGTTCACCCCTCCACTTT.

The chain employs TRBV3-1 and TRBJ2-1; 9 bases match TRBD2. Germline CDR1 reads LGHDT; CDR2 reads YNNKEL (reference sequence). This CDR3 is 14 amino acids long. The V segment lost 4 bases and the J segment 14 bases; nucleotides outside the gene matches: 12. This CDR3 reads CASSRNLAGVEEFF. CDR3 DNA sequence: TGTGCCAGCAGCCGTAACTTAGCGGGAGTTGAAGAGTTCTTC.

The chain combines TRBV27 with TRBJ2-3; the match to TRBD1 covers 8 bases. V was clipped by 8 bases and J by 4 bases; unmatched bases: 5. The CDR3 consists of 13 residues. Germline V lookup: CDR1 MNHEY, CDR2 SMNVEV (reference sequence). The CDR3 bases are TGTGCCAGCCGACAGGGGATGGCAGATACGCAGTATTTT. This sequence encodes CASRQGMADTQYF.

This chain uses TRBV18 with TRBJ1-5; 7 bases line up with TRBD1. CDR1 is KGHSH, CDR2 LQKENI, per germline. This CDR3 is 17 amino acids long. The ends lost 4 bases at V and 0 bases at J; junction bases unmatched: 9. CDR3 protein: CASSLTGTVYSNQPQHF. The DNA for the CDR3 is TGTGCCAGCTCACTAACCGGGACAGTTTATAGCAATCAGCCCCAGCATTTT.

This clonotype was counted only a few times. The gene calls are TRBV25-1 and TRBJ1-1; D unresolved. The germline V gene encodes CDR1 MGHDK and CDR2 SYGVNS. The CDR3 consists of 12 residues. Trimming took off 4 bases at V and 11 bases at J, with 14 bases between the two ends. CDR3 bases: TGTGCCAGCAGTGGGTCCTGGATGGGGGCTTTCTTT. It is translated as CASSGSWMGAFF.

The chain joins TRBV4-1 to TRBJ1-1; D not resolved. The CDR3 has 15 residues. Germline V gene sequence: CDR1 MGHRA, CDR2 YSYEKL. Trimming left V 4 bases short and J 1 base short, with 13 bases between. CDR3 sequence reads: CASSLEGPWNTEAFF. CDR3 sequence (DNA): TGCGCCAGCAGCCTCGAGGGTCCCTGGAACACTGAAGCTTTCTTT.

The chain couples TRBV4-1 to TRBJ2-7; 7 positions match TRBD1. The CDR3 consists of 16 residues. The germline gives CDR1 MGHRA, CDR2 YSYEKL. The ends lost 4 bases at V and 3 bases at J; junction bases unmatched: 12. CDR3 bases: TGCGCCAGCAGCCTCCAGCAGCAGGGGGAACTCTACGAGCAGTACTTC. Translating gives CASSLQQQGELYEQYF.

The V gene is TRBV29-1, the J gene TRBJ1-2; 7 bases agree with TRBD1. Germline V gives CDR1 SQVTM, CDR2 ANQGSEA. J gave up 8 bases and V 6 bases, and 12 bases lay outside the gene matches. The CDR3 sequence is 13 residues long. DNA for the CDR3: TGCAGCGTCTCGACAGGGCCCCTTGAGGGCTACACCTTC. The encoded protein is CSVSTGPLEGYTF.

In this sample, this clonotype turned up a few times. V and J are TRBV30 and TRBJ1-2; possible D gene TRBD1, 5 bases. CDR3 length: 13 residues. Germline loops: CDR1 GTSNPN, CDR2 SVGIG (reference sequence). The V end lost 0 bases, the J end lost 3 bases, and 8 bases lay between the germline ends. CDR3 amino acids: CAWSVRGDYGYTF. CDR3 coding DNA: TGTGCCTGGAGTGTAAGGGGAGACTATGGCTACACCTTC.

The sample holds a few counts of this clonotype. The chain employs TRBV11-2 and TRBJ2-5; the D gene is possibly TRBD2 (6 bases). Trimming pared 4 bases from V and 2 bases from J, leaving 20 bases between. CDR3 length: 17 amino acids. Germline V CDR1 and CDR2: SGHAT, FQNNGV. For the CDR3, the DNA is TGTGCCAGCAGCTCCGGGACTCCGCGGAGACTACAAGAGACCCAGTACTTC. It specifies CASSSGTPRRLQETQYF.

V usage is TRBV4-1 and J usage is TRBJ1-2; 7 bases line up with TRBD1. Trimming took 1 base from V and 2 from J; bases not matched to a gene: 4. This CDR3 is built from 15 residues. In germline, CDR1 is MGHRA, CDR2 YSYEKL. The CDR3 reads CASSQGFRGNYGYTF. DNA of the CDR3: TGCGCCAGCAGCCAAGGGTTCAGGGGGAACTATGGCTACACCTTC.

The chain has TRBV7-7 and TRBJ1-5, with a weak D call TRBD1 (6 bases). CDR1 is SSHAT and CDR2 is FNYEAQ in the germline V gene (reference sequence). With 6 bases removed from V and 1 base from J, the gap between germline ends came to 16 bases. The CDR3 extends over 16 amino acids. CDR3 nucleotide sequence: TGTGCCAGCAGGGAGAGGGTCACAGGGAGCAATCAGCCCCAGCATTTT. This gives the protein CASRERVTGSNQPQHF.

The genes are TRBV18 and TRBJ2-7; a possible D gene is TRBD2 (5 bases). Germline values: CDR1 KGHSH, CDR2 LQKENI. There are 13 residues in the CDR3. V lost 5 bases to trimming and J lost 6 bases, with 14 bases between them. The CDR3, as DNA: TGTGCCAGCTCAGCCTACGATGAGGGCGAGCAGTACTTC. This translates into CASSAYDEGEQYF. The whole variable domain, filled in from reference TRBV18 and TRBJ2-7, reads NAGVMQNPRHLVRRRGQEARLRCSPMKGHSHVYWYRQLPEEGLKFMVYLQKENIIDESGMPKERFSAEFPKEGPSILRIQQVVRGDSAAYFCASSAYDEGEQYFGPGTRLTVT.

For this clonotype: The junction differs from germline at one of its ends, possibly a read error. CDR3 amino acids: CASSFRATNTGELFF. The CDR3 region has the DNA TGTGCTAGCAGCTTCCGGGCCACGAACACCGGGGAGCTGTTTTTT. The chain joins TRBV7-7 to TRBJ2-2; D unresolved. Germline CDR1 reads SSHAT; CDR2 reads FNYEAQ (reference sequence). The CDR3 is 15 amino acids.

This clonotype was observed a single time. This chain joins TRBV6-5 and TRBJ2-7; 7 positions match TRBD1. Germline V gene data show CDR1 as MNHEY and CDR2 as SVGAGI. With 0 bases clipped from V and 2 bases from J, the junction kept 4 bases outside the gene matches. The CDR3 totals 15 residues. CDR3 residues: CASSYSPGQTYEQYF. CDR3 coding DNA: TGTGCCAGCAGTTACTCACCGGGACAGACCTACGAGCAGTACTTC.

This clonotype was seen a few times. The chain has TRBV20-1 and TRBJ2-1; D is ambiguous. There are 12 residues in the CDR3. Trimming left V 5 bases short and J 6 bases short, with 11 bases between. From germline, CDR1 is DFQATT and CDR2 SNEGSKA (reference sequence). In DNA form, the CDR3 reads TGCAGTGCTTCCCGTGGTGGCAATGAGCAGTTCTTC. The encoded protein is CSASRGGNEQFF.